This entry concerns a single TCR beta chain. No antigen is known for it. Primers for the PCR totalled 60 Vbeta and 13 Jbeta. Repertoires were generated with immunoSEQ multiplex PCR, while TCRdb's copy carries only in-frame clones and drops some. This sample carries under 150,000 clones, 73% of them seen once, and the ten largest clones take about 15%. This entry belongs to a study of cytomegalovirus exposure and HLA in healthy donors. The study, taken as a whole, reports: Cytomegalovirus association was listed for around 180 TCR beta chains.

The CDR3 extends over 13 amino acids. The V end was cut by 4 bases, the J end by 2 bases, with 8 bases between. Germline V lookup: CDR1 GTSNPN, CDR2 SVGIG (reference sequence). Sequences were obtained from PBMCs. The chain combines TRBV30 with TRBJ1-4; D is unresolved. This TCR came from a human donor in good health. The DNA for the CDR3 is TGTGCCTGGAATCCCGGGACTAATGAAAAACTGTTTTTT. Its protein is CAWNPGTNEKLFF.